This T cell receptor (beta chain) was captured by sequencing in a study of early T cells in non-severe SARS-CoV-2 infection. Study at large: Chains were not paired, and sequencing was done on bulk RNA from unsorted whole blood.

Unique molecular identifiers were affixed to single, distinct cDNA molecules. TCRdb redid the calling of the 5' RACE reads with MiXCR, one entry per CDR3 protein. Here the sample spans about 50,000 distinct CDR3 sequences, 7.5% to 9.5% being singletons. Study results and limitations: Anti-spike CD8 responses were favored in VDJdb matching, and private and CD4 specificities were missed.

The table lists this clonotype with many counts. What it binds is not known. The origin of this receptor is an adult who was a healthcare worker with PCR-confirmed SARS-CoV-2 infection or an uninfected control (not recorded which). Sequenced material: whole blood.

CDR3 amino acids: CASFAGLAYNEQFF. The CDR3 region has the DNA TGTGCCAGCTTTGCGGGGCTCGCCTACAATGAGCAGTTCTTC. J is TRBJ2-1 and V is TRBV6-6, with a weak D call TRBD2 (6 bases). Trimming pared 8 bases from V and 2 bases from J, leaving 13 bases between. CDR1 is MNHNY and CDR2 is SVGAGI in the germline V gene (reference sequence). The CDR3 runs 14 residues.